This passage covers 2 T cell receptor beta chains from one sample sequenced in a study of blood T cells in healthy people across ages. Primers used in a second PCR of roughly 6 to 12 cycles were a sample-barcoded 5' primer and a J-beta primer mix. TCRdb itself ran the 5' RACE reads through MiXCR, one entry per CDR3 protein. The profile shows 1.5 million to 2 million distinct CDR3 sequences, 40% to 55% of them singletons. Sequenced input: blood. The origin of the receptors is a woman between 40 and 55 years old in good health.

This clonotype appeared a few times. The chain is built from TRBV9 and TRBJ1-2; D call uncertain. The germline gives CDR1 SGDLS, CDR2 YYNGEE. This CDR3 spans 13 amino acids. Trimming pared 1 base from V and 1 base from J, leaving 5 bases between. The CDR3: CASSVSRNYGYTF. In DNA form, the CDR3 reads TGTGCCAGCAGCGTAAGCCGTAACTATGGCTACACCTTC.

This clonotype was seen a handful of times. The genes are TRBV9 and TRBJ2-3; D possibly matches TRBD1 or TRBD2 (7 bases each). Germline CDR1 SGDLS, CDR2 YYNGEE. The CDR3 sequence is 15 residues long. V was clipped by 6 bases and J by 3 bases, with 17 bases between them. In DNA form, the CDR3 reads TGTGCCAGCACTGGGGGAGGGGGCCGGACAGATACGCAGTATTTT. This sequence encodes CASTGGGGRTDTQYF.